These 24 T cell receptor beta chains share one sample of origin, sequenced in a study of T cells in women clearing cervical HPV infection. The data were produced by immunoSEQ multiplex PCR, yet TCRdb's version contains in-frame clones alone and is incomplete. The sample table includes 25,000 to 30,000 clones. The sample taken for sequencing was blood buffy coat. The receptor source for this set is a woman aged 18 to 75 with a cervical HPV16 infection that either progressed to CIN3+ or cleared (not recorded which).

Comments on this clone: The CDR3 extends 3 residues past the end of the read, so its final part is completed from the germline J gene. This chain connects TRBV2 to TRBJ2-4; perhaps TRBD1 as D (5 bases). This CDR3 region has 10 residues. Germline assignment: CDR1 SNHLY and CDR2 FYNNEI. CDR3 region: CASRQEGQYF. The CDR3 bases that were read are TGTGCCAGCAGACAGGAAGGT. The full variable domain, its missing parts supplied by reference TRBV2 and TRBJ2-4, is EPEVTQTPSHQVTQMGQEVILRCVPISNHLYFYWYRQILGQKVEFLVSFYNNEISEKSEIFDDQFSVERPDGSNFTLKIRSTKLEDSAMYFCASRQEGQYFGAGTRLSVL.

Note on this clone: Read coverage stops 3 residues before the CDR3 terminus; the germline J gene supplies the remainder. The rearrangement uses TRBV5-4 and TRBJ2-5; D remains ambiguous. The germline V gene encodes CDR1 SGHNT and CDR2 YYREEE (reference sequence). This CDR3 is 13 amino acids long. V was pared by 0 bases and J by 0 bases, with 3 bases between. The CDR3 DNA, read in part, is TGTGCCAGCAGCTTGGCCAACCAAGAGACC. Encoded protein: CASSLANQET. The complete CDR3 reads CASSLANQETQYF.

A note on this clone: The read gets to within 3 residues of the CDR3 end, and the germline J gene fills in the rest. The rearrangement joins TRBV7-2 to TRBJ1-2; the D gene is possibly TRBD1 (5 bases). The CDR3 extends over 14 amino acids. The germline V gene has CDR1 SGHTA and CDR2 FQGNSA. Incomplete CDR3 DNA: TGTGCCAGCAGCTACCGGGACTTCACAGATACC. Protein sequence: CASSYRDFTDT. The CDR3 in full is CASSYRDFTDTYTF.

In the case of this clone: The read ends 3 residues shy of where the CDR3 ends; the end is completed using the germline J gene. The genes are TRBV5-6 and TRBJ2-2; 8 nucleotides match TRBD1. CDR1 is SGHDT, CDR2 YYEEEE, per germline. The CDR3 totals 15 residues. The CDR3 here is CASSEQTGDGEKLFF. CDR3 DNA (partial): TGTGCCAGCAGCGAACAGACAGGGGACGGTGAAAAG.

With regard to this clone: Sequencing ends 3 residues short of the CDR3 end; the germline J gene provides the rest. J is TRBJ2-7 and V is TRBV5-4, with 9 bases lining up with TRBD2. CDR1 and CDR2 (germline): SGHNT, YYREEE (reference sequence). The CDR3 length is 14 residues. The V and J ends lost 0 bases and 6 bases, in that order; junction bases with no gene match: 4. The CDR3 spells CASSLGGLAGEQYF. The CDR3 bases that were read are TGTGCCAGCAGCTTGGGGGGACTAGCTGGCGAG.

Note on this clone: The read stops 3 residues short of the end of the CDR3; the missing end is completed from the germline J gene. This chain uses TRBV5-1 with TRBJ1-4, with 12 bases aligning to TRBD1. V was pared by 0 bases and J by 0 bases, with 3 bases of the junction left unmatched. Germline loops: CDR1 SGHRS, CDR2 YFSETQ. CDR3 length equals 18 residues. CDR3 DNA, as far as it was read: TGCGCCAGCAGCTTGGCGGGACAGGGGGCCTCAACTAATGAAAAA. Translated: CASSLAGQGASTNEK. The CDR3 as a whole reads CASSLAGQGASTNEKLFF.

Concerning this clone itself: The sequenced fragment ends 3 residues before the CDR3 boundary, so the rest is inferred from the germline J gene. The genes are TRBV18 and TRBJ1-6; D is unresolved. Trimming removed 5 bases from V and 9 bases from J, with 8 bases in between. The CDR3 runs to 12 residues. The germline V gene has CDR1 KGHSH and CDR2 LQKENI. The CDR3 sequence: CASSGSGSPLHF. CDR3 DNA, as far as it was read: TGTGCCAGCTCAGGGAGCGGTTCACCC. The variable domain in full, with the rest retrieved from reference TRBV18 and TRBJ1-6, is NAGVMQNPRHLVRRRGQEARLRCSPMKGHSHVYWYRQLPEEGLKFMVYLQKENIIDESGMPKERFSAEFPKEGPSILRIQQVVRGDSAAYFCASSGSGSPLHFGNGTRLTVT.

On this clone itself: Read coverage stops 3 residues before the CDR3 terminus; the germline J gene supplies the remainder. V usage is TRBV5-6 and J usage is TRBJ2-7; no clear D gene. V lost 0 bases to trimming and J lost 4 bases, with 5 bases between them. This CDR3 spans 12 amino acids. Germline assignment: CDR1 SGHDT and CDR2 YYEEEE. The DNA read from the CDR3 is TGTGCCAGCAGCTTGGCTCGGTACGAG. Residues: CASSLARYE. The full-length CDR3 reads as CASSLARYEQYF. Full variable domain (missing parts from reference TRBV5-6 and TRBJ2-7): DAGVTQSPTHLIKTRGQQVTLRCSPKSGHDTVSWYQQALGQGPQFIFQYYEEEERQRGNFPDRFSGHQFPNYSSELNVNALLLGDSALYLCASSLARYEQYFGPGTRLTVT.

CDR3 bases read: TGTGCCAGCAGTTCAGCGGGGGGAAAGCTTTACAATGAG. Protein: CASSSAGGKLYNE. The whole CDR3 protein is CASSSAGGKLYNEQFF. V gene TRBV6-2 or TRBV6-3 combines with J gene TRBJ2-1; TRBD2 aligns across 9 bases. Coverage ceases 3 residues before the CDR3 finishes, and the germline J gene fills in the end. The V gene end was trimmed by 4 bases and the J gene end by 4 bases; junction bases not matched to a gene: 8. Per germline, CDR1 MNHEY and CDR2 SVGEGT. This CDR3 region has 16 residues.

As to this clone: The sequence runs out 3 residues before the end of the CDR3; the remainder is reconstructed from the germline J gene. The chain couples TRBV19 to TRBJ2-5; 8 nucleotides agree with TRBD2. Germline V gives CDR1 LNHDA, CDR2 SQIVND (reference sequence). The V and J ends lost 6 bases and 0 bases, in that order; junction bases with no gene match: 3. This CDR3 has 14 residues. The CDR3 loop reads CASSETSDQETQYF. The CDR3 bases that were read are TGTGCCAGTAGCGAGACTAGCGACCAAGAGACC.

Concerning this clone: The read terminates 3 residues ahead of where the CDR3 ends, so the germline J gene completes it. This sequence joins TRBV20-1 and TRBJ1-2, with 9 positions matching TRBD1. CDR3 length equals 13 residues. The V gene's germline CDR1 is DFQATT and CDR2 SNEGSKA (reference sequence). V lost 5 bases and J lost 4; bases outside the gene matches: 5. The covered CDR3 bases are TGCAGTGCTTCGGACAGGGGTTCCTATGGC. Translation gives CSASDRGSYG. The complete CDR3 protein is CSASDRGSYGYTF.

Turning to this clone: The read terminates 3 residues ahead of where the CDR3 ends, so the germline J gene completes it. The chain combines TRBV5-1 with TRBJ2-3; maybe TRBD1 (6 bases). V gave up 0 bases and J gave up 4 bases, with 12 bases separating them. The CDR3 is 15 residues long. Per germline, CDR1 SGHRS and CDR2 YFSETQ. The CDR3 loop reads CASSLEGDGADTQYF. The covered CDR3 bases are TGCGCCAGCAGCTTGGAGGGGGATGGGGCAGATACG.

CDR3 in amino acids: CSVLPPAGGKRSQYF. The CDR3 DNA, read in part, is TGCAGTGTATTACCCCCGGCGGGGGGTAAGAGATCG. The chain combines TRBV20-1 with TRBJ2-3, with 8 bases aligning to TRBD2. The DNA ends 3 residues before the CDR3 does, and the rest of the CDR3 is filled in from the germline J gene. The CDR3 has 15 residues. The germline V gene has CDR1 DFQATT and CDR2 SNEGSKA (reference sequence).

As to this clone: From the germline J gene comes the end of the CDR3, since the read stops 3 residues before it. V usage is TRBV7-9 and J usage is TRBJ1-2; 7 bases agree with TRBD1. The CDR3 covers 13 residues. The V segment lost 5 bases and the J segment 6 bases; nucleotides outside the gene matches: 6. The germline V gene has CDR1 SEHNR and CDR2 FQNEAQ (reference sequence). The sequenced part of the CDR3 DNA is TGTGCCAGCAGCGGACCCGGGACAGATGGC. This gives the protein CASSGPGTDG. The whole CDR3 sequence is CASSGPGTDGYTF.

As concerns this clone: The sequence runs out 3 residues before the end of the CDR3; the remainder is reconstructed from the germline J gene. This sequence joins TRBV5-4 and TRBJ1-2; 7 nucleotides agree with TRBD1. The CDR3 loop spans 12 amino acids. After removal of 2 bases from V and 6 bases from J, the junction contained 1 base not matched to a gene. Germline loops: CDR1 SGHNT, CDR2 YYREEE (reference sequence). CDR3 DNA (partial): TGTGCCAGCAGCTTTGGACAGGATGGC. This codes for CASSFGQDG. The CDR3 in its entirety is CASSFGQDGYTF.

Note on this clone: The read falls 3 residues short of the CDR3 end, and the missing part is taken from the germline J gene. The chain couples TRBV13 to TRBJ2-3; 12 nucleotides align to TRBD2. The length of the CDR3 is 14 residues. The junction had 3 bases not matched to a gene; V was cut back by 6 bases and J by 5 bases. CDR1 is PRHDT and CDR2 is FYEKMQ in the germline V gene (reference sequence). The CDR3: CASSRGLAGDTQYF. The CDR3 bases that were read are TGTGCCAGCAGTCGGGGACTAGCGGGAGATACG.

Points on this clone: The CDR3 extends 3 residues past the end of the read, so its final part is completed from the germline J gene. This chain links TRBV9 with TRBJ1-3; TRBD1 agrees at 8 bases. This CDR3 is built from 14 residues. Looked up from germline, CDR1 is SGDLS and CDR2 is YYNGEE. Unmatched junction bases numbered 3, after V lost 4 bases and J lost 3 bases. This CDR3 is CASSLGTGGNTIYF. The sequenced CDR3 bases are TGTGCCAGCAGCCTTGGGACAGGTGGAAACACC.

As concerns this clone: The CDR3 extends 3 residues past the end of the read, so its final part is completed from the germline J gene. The V call is TRBV18, the J call TRBJ2-1; D not certain. The CDR3 spans 15 residues. Germline CDR1 KGHSH, CDR2 LQKENI. V was pared by 2 bases and J by 1 base, with 9 bases between. The CDR3 loop reads CASSPKRRSYNEQFF. The covered CDR3 bases are TGTGCCAGCTCACCAAAAAGGCGGTCCTACAATGAG. The variable domain in full, completed from reference TRBV18 and TRBJ2-1, reads NAGVMQNPRHLVRRRGQEARLRCSPMKGHSHVYWYRQLPEEGLKFMVYLQKENIIDESGMPKERFSAEFPKEGPSILRIQQVVRGDSAAYFCASSPKRRSYNEQFFGPGTRLTVL.

A remark on this clone: The DNA ends 3 residues before the CDR3 does, and the rest of the CDR3 is filled in from the germline J gene. V gene TRBV5-1 combines with J gene TRBJ1-2; D possibly corresponds to TRBD1 (6 bases). The CDR3 covers 15 residues. Trimming cost V 4 bases and J 0 bases, with 13 bases left between them. Germline V gene sequence: CDR1 SGHRS, CDR2 YFSETQ. The CDR3 spells CASSETGSANYGYTF. The sequenced part of the CDR3 DNA is TGCGCCAGCAGCGAAACAGGGTCGGCTAACTATGGC.

A word on this clone: Sequencing ends 3 residues short of the CDR3 end; the germline J gene provides the rest. The chain recombines TRBV18 with TRBJ2-2; possibly TRBD2 for D (6 bases). Germline loops: CDR1 KGHSH, CDR2 LQKENI. This CDR3 comprises 14 residues. This CDR3 reads CASSPPAGSEKLFF. The covered CDR3 bases are TGTGCCAGCTCACCACCCGCGGGAAGCGAAAAG.

In regard to this clone: The sequenced fragment ends 3 residues before the CDR3 boundary, so the rest is inferred from the germline J gene. The chain joins TRBV7-2 to TRBJ1-2; unclear D gene. Per the germline V gene, CDR1 is SGHTA and CDR2 is FQGNSA. This CDR3 contains 11 residues. CDR3 DNA (partial): TGTGCCAGCAGCTTAGGCTACGAC. This codes for CASSLGYD. The entire CDR3 is CASSLGYDYTF.

About this clone: The missing CDR3 end, 3 residues past where the read stops, is filled in from the germline J gene. The chain combines TRBV7-3 with TRBJ2-5, with 7 nucleotides matching TRBD2. CDR1 is SGHTA and CDR2 is FQGTGA in the germline V gene. The CDR3 length is 14 residues. The junction had 6 bases not matched to a gene; V was cut back by 3 bases and J by 5 bases. The CDR3 here is CASSLVGGDETQYF. The part of the CDR3 DNA that was read is TGTGCCAGCAGCTTGGTGGGGGGGGACGAGACC. The complete variable domain, with remaining parts taken from reference TRBV7-3 and TRBJ2-5, reads GAGVSQTPSNKVTEKGKYVELRCDPISGHTALYWYRQSLGQGPEFLIYFQGTGAADDSGLPNDRFFAVRPEGSVSTLKIQRTERGDSAVYLCASSLVGGDETQYFGPGTRLLVL.

Concerning this clone: Read data end 3 residues before the CDR3 end; the end is taken from the germline J gene. This chain links TRBV20-1 with TRBJ2-5; 8 bases fit TRBD2. The germline CDR1 and CDR2 sequences are DFQATT and SNEGSKA (reference sequence). The CDR3 contains 15 residues. Partial CDR3 DNA: TGCAGTGCTACACGGGGGGGGCCAGGAATGGATACC. Protein: CSATRGGPGMDT. The full CDR3 sequence reads CSATRGGPGMDTQYF.

With respect to this clone: The read terminates 3 residues ahead of where the CDR3 ends, so the germline J gene completes it. This chain links TRBV2 with TRBJ1-2; a possible D gene is TRBD1 (5 bases). CDR1 and CDR2 (germline): SNHLY, FYNNEI. The CDR3 runs to 15 residues. V dropped 7 bases and J dropped 0 bases, with 15 bases sitting between them. The CDR3 reads CASNLRQLANYGYTF. Partial CDR3 DNA: TGTGCCAGCAACCTTAGACAGTTAGCTAACTATGGC.